There are many counts of the clone carrying this TCR beta chain. A read error may account for a junction end that differs from germline. The sample's time point: newly diagnosed GD, antithyroid drugs for less than 3 months. Generation of the TCR library employed RNA extracted from PBMCs. This sample was taken from a study of regulatory T cells in long-lasting Graves disease. Study as a whole: The study enrolled newly diagnosed Graves' patients on antithyroid drugs under 3 months.

HTBI primers from iRepertoire and Arm-PCR of CDR3 regions yielded the TCR beta libraries. TCRdb reanalysed the multiplex PCR reads using MiXCR and keeps one entry per CDR3 protein. The table lists hundreds of thousands of distinct CDR3 sequences, roughly 14% of them singletons. The CDR3 spans 12 residues. Germline CDR1 is SGHRS and CDR2 is YFSETQ. These data also featured in a second study, about T cells in Graves' hyperthyroidism and ophthalmopathy.

The rearrangement uses TRBV5-1 and TRBJ2-3; no definite D call. Sequenced material: peripheral blood mononuclear cells (PBMCs), taken at new diagnosis, from a patient treated with antithyroid drugs. The source is a man in his thirties or forties with Graves disease. The CDR3 spells CASSLATDTQYF. For the CDR3, the DNA is TGTGCCAGCAGCTTGGCCACAGATACGCAGTATTTT.